This passage covers 20 T cell receptor beta chains from one sample sequenced in a study of a mutant IDH1 vaccine in newly diagnosed glioma. Their antigens are not known. The table came from immunoSEQ multiplex PCR; TCRdb's copy has only in-frame clones and leaves some out. Among 100,000 to 150,000 clones listed, around 80% were seen once. Time point: week 11, during vaccination. In every dose of vaccine, 300 ug of mutant IDH1 20-mer peptide was given alongside topical imiquimod. Sequencing used PBMCs, obtained from a glioma patient whose treatment included an IDH1 peptide vaccine. These TCRs come from a man in his forties with glioma.

This rearrangement joins TRBV30 to TRBJ2-7; no clear D gene. Trimming took off 4 bases at V and 0 bases at J, with 10 bases between the two ends. Germline CDR1 is GTSNPN and CDR2 is SVGIG (reference sequence). The CDR3 has 13 residues. The DNA of the CDR3 is TGTGCCTGGATTCCGGTTAGCTCCTACGAGCAGTACTTC. Translation: CAWIPVSSYEQYF.

The rearrangement uses TRBV10-1 and TRBJ1-1; the match to TRBD1 covers 8 bases. The germline CDR1 and CDR2 sequences are WNHNN and SYGVQD (reference sequence). With 1 base clipped from V and 6 bases from J, the junction kept 4 bases outside the gene matches. The CDR3 spans 14 residues. The CDR3 is CASSEYRGLAEAFF. In DNA, the CDR3 is TGCGCCAGCAGTGAGTACAGGGGGTTGGCTGAAGCTTTCTTT.

This chain connects TRBV5-6 to TRBJ1-6, with D hard to call. The CDR3 sequence is 13 residues long. V was shortened by 4 bases and J by 7 bases, with 9 bases between the two germline ends. Germline V gives CDR1 SGHDT, CDR2 YYEEEE. CDR3 protein: CASSLQSNSPLHF. The CDR3 nucleotides read TGTGCCAGCAGCCTCCAGAGCAATTCACCCCTCCACTTT.

V usage is TRBV19 and J usage is TRBJ1-4, with D hard to call. CDR1 and CDR2 (germline): LNHDA, SQIVND (reference sequence). V dropped 6 bases and J dropped 4 bases, with 24 bases sitting between them. This CDR3 spans 18 amino acids. The CDR3 reads CASSPHIGSSLFNEKLFF. Here the CDR3 DNA reads TGTGCCAGTAGCCCCCACATTGGAAGCTCTCTGTTTAATGAAAAACTGTTTTTT.

The chain links TRBV10-1 to TRBJ2-1; D possibly corresponds to TRBD2 (5 bases). CDR1 is WNHNN and CDR2 is SYGVQD in the germline V gene (reference sequence). V was pared by 2 bases and J by 1 base, with 15 bases between. The CDR3 is 17 residues long. CDR3 residues: CASSEKEVRRSYNEQFF. In nucleotides, the CDR3 is TGCGCCAGCAGTGAGAAGGAGGTCCGGAGATCCTACAATGAGCAGTTCTTC.

The chain employs TRBV28 and TRBJ2-1; the match to TRBD1 covers 10 bases. The CDR3 runs to 15 residues. V dropped 1 base and J dropped 7; count of bases not matched to a gene: 4. Per germline, CDR1 MDHEN and CDR2 SYDVKM. This chain's CDR3 is CASSLFGQGENEQFF. Here the CDR3 DNA reads TGTGCCAGCAGTTTATTCGGACAGGGGGAGAATGAGCAGTTCTTC.

The rearrangement links TRBV27 to TRBJ2-4; a possible D gene is TRBD1 (6 bases). Germline loops: CDR1 MNHEY, CDR2 SMNVEV (reference sequence). This CDR3 contains 13 residues. The ends were cut back, 3 bases at V and 7 bases at J, with 10 bases in the middle. This chain's CDR3 is CASSFDRTNIQYF. The CDR3 region has the DNA TGTGCCAGCAGTTTTGACAGGACGAACATTCAGTACTTC.

A word on this clone: An end of the junction does not agree with germline; a read error may underlie this. V and J are TRBV6-5 and TRBJ1-2; 8 bases map to TRBD1. The CDR3 consists of 14 residues. Germline-derived CDR1 and CDR2 are MNHEY and SVGAGI. The CDR3 protein is CASSPTQTGAFLPF. Written as DNA, the CDR3 is TGTGCCAGCAGTCCAACGCAGACAGGGGCTTTTCTTCCCTTC.

This clone showed up just a few times. The V call is TRBV21-1, the J call TRBJ1-5; TRBD1 is the table's D call, not checked against the DNA. TRBV21-1 is assigned pseudogene status. This CDR3 has 16 amino acids. The CDR3: CASSKRQGRSNQPQHF. The CDR3 bases are TGTGCCAGCAGCAAAAGACAGGGTAGGAGCAATCAGCCCCAGCATTTT.

The V gene is TRBV5-1, the J gene TRBJ1-3; D unresolved. Germline V lookup: CDR1 SGHRS, CDR2 YFSETQ. V was pared by 4 bases and J by 3 bases, with 14 bases between. The CDR3 consists of 15 residues. The CDR3 here is CASSIGPPVGNTIYF. The CDR3 coding sequence is TGCGCCAGCAGCATTGGGCCTCCCGTTGGAAACACCATATATTTT.

The genes are TRBV29-1 and TRBJ1-4; TRBD1 agrees at 7 bases. CDR1 and CDR2 (germline): SQVTM, ANQGSEA. The CDR3 runs 12 residues. The CDR3 bases are TGCAGTGGCAGGGGGTCTAATGAAAAACTGTTTTTT. Amino acid sequence: CSGRGSNEKLFF. The whole variable domain, remainder taken from reference TRBV29-1 and TRBJ1-4, is SAVISQKPSRDICQRGTSLTIQCQVDSQVTMMFWYRQQPGQSLTLIATANQGSEATYESGFVIDKFPISRPNLTFSTLTVSNMSPEDSSIYLCSGRGSNEKLFFGSGTQLSVL.

This clone was counted a few times. This chain links TRBV6-4 with TRBJ2-4; tentatively, D is TRBD1 or TRBD2 (6 bases each). Germline assignment: CDR1 MRHNA and CDR2 SNTAGT. The CDR3 loop spans 14 amino acids. Trimming shortened V by 0 bases and J by 8 bases, and 11 bases separated the two germline ends. CDR3 sequence (DNA): TGTGCCAGCAGTGACTCTAGGGGGGCAGACATTCAGTACTTC. It translates to CASSDSRGADIQYF.

The chain employs TRBV7-3 and TRBJ1-1; TRBD1 matches 8 bases. CDR3 length: 14 amino acids. V was pared by 4 bases and J by 7 bases, with 8 bases of the junction left unmatched. In germline, CDR1 is SGHTA, CDR2 FQGTGA. The CDR3 DNA sequence: TGTGCCAGCAGCTCTACGACAGGGGTAGGTGAAGCTTTCTTT. Residues: CASSSTTGVGEAFF. Based on the CDR3 plus reference TRBV7-3 and TRBJ1-1, the full variable domain is GAGVSQTPSNKVTEKGKYVELRCDPISGHTALYWYRQSLGQGPEFLIYFQGTGAADDSGLPNDRFFAVRPEGSVSTLKIQRTERGDSAVYLCASSSTTGVGEAFFGQGTRLTVV.

The rearrangement uses TRBV7-2 and TRBJ2-3; 7 positions match TRBD2. V lost 1 base and J lost 0; bases outside the gene matches: 1. Germline V gives CDR1 SGHTA, CDR2 FQGNSA. The CDR3 has 15 residues. The chain's CDR3 is CASSLDGGSTDTQYF. CDR3 DNA: TGTGCCAGCAGCTTAGACGGGGGGAGCACAGATACGCAGTATTTT.

V and J are TRBV9 and TRBJ2-3, with 11 bases lining up with TRBD2. CDR1 is SGDLS, CDR2 YYNGEE, per germline. CDR3 length: 15 residues. The junction had 5 bases not matched to a gene; V was cut back by 2 bases and J by 6 bases. The CDR3 reads CASSVTSGRGDTQYF. The CDR3 DNA reads TGTGCCAGCAGCGTCACTAGCGGGAGAGGTGATACGCAGTATTTT.

This CDR3 reads CASSPGYYSYEQYF. CDR3 coding DNA: TGTGCCAGCTCCCCAGGCTACTATTCCTACGAGCAGTACTTC. This sequence joins TRBV2 and TRBJ2-7; D call uncertain. V gave up 8 bases and J gave up 1 base, with 15 bases separating them. Germline CDR1 reads SNHLY; CDR2 reads FYNNEI. CDR3 length: 14 amino acids.

The rearrangement joins TRBV5-6 to TRBJ2-7; perhaps TRBD2 as D (6 bases). Germline V gene data show CDR1 as SGHDT and CDR2 as YYEEEE. The CDR3 loop spans 13 amino acids. The ends were cut back, 4 bases at V and 5 bases at J, with 13 bases in the middle. In DNA form, the CDR3 reads TGTGCCAGCAGCCCGGGGGTCGGAGACGAGCAGTACTTC. Protein sequence: CASSPGVGDEQYF.

The CDR3 region is CASSATGVYEQYF. DNA for the CDR3: TGTGCCAGCAGCGCGACAGGGGTCTACGAGCAGTACTTC. The chain links TRBV9 to TRBJ2-7; 8 bases fit TRBD1. The CDR3 has 13 amino acids. Trimming cost V 3 bases and J 3 bases; bases outside gene matches: 2. Germline V lookup: CDR1 SGDLS, CDR2 YYNGEE.

The table lists this clone with a count of one. V and J are TRBV5-4 and TRBJ2-3; the match to TRBD1 covers 7 bases. CDR3 size: 16 residues. V shed 5 bases and J 2 bases; nucleotides not matched to a gene: 11. CDR1 and CDR2 (germline): SGHNT, YYREEE (reference sequence). Here the CDR3 reads CASRPGQKKSTDTQYF. CDR3 sequence (DNA): TGTGCCAGCAGACCGGGACAGAAGAAGTCCACAGATACGCAGTATTTT.

V usage is TRBV18 and J usage is TRBJ2-2; D is possibly TRBD1 (6 bases). This CDR3 has 15 residues. The V and J ends lost 6 bases and 2 bases respectively, with 13 bases between them. CDR1 KGHSH and CDR2 LQKENI come from the germline V gene. CDR3 nucleotide sequence: TGTGCCAGCTCGTCGACACAGGGCAACACCGGGGAGCTGTTTTTT. This codes for CASSSTQGNTGELFF.